These 26 T cell receptor beta chains originate from one sample sequenced in a study of blood T cells in healthy people across ages. Primers used in a second PCR of about 6 to 11 cycles were a sample-barcoded 5' primer and a J-beta primer mix. One entry per CDR3 protein, called by TCRdb with MiXCR from the 5' RACE reads. The data show approximately 800,000 distinct CDR3 sequences, with under 40% seen just once and 10% to 15% held by the top ten. Specimen: blood. The receptors come from a man aged 18 to 30 in good health.

This clonotype was recorded only once. The chain links TRBV20-1 to TRBJ1-5; perhaps TRBD1 as D (5 bases). V lost 5 bases, J lost 2 bases, and 10 bases lay in between. CDR3 length equals 13 residues. Germline V gene sequence: CDR1 DFQATT, CDR2 SNEGSKA (reference sequence). The CDR3 sequence is CSAWDDRNQPQHF. CDR3 bases: TGCAGTGCTTGGGACGATCGCAATCAGCCCCAGCATTTT.

This clonotype was observed a few times. A junction boundary mismatches the germline segment, possibly from a read error. J is TRBJ2-7 and V is TRBV12-3 or TRBV12-4, with D perhaps matching TRBD1 (5 bases). The better agreement between TRBJ2-5 and the DNA end casts doubt on the J call. There are 14 residues in the CDR3. Here the CDR3 reads CANSPDRSGETQYF. CDR3 nucleotide sequence: TGTGCCAACAGTCCAGACAGATCCGGGGAGACCCAGTACTTC.

The chain employs TRBV15 and TRBJ1-4; D not certain. Trimming took 5 bases from V and 2 from J, leaving 18 bases between them. Per germline, CDR1 LNHNV and CDR2 YYDKDF (reference sequence). The CDR3 is made up of 17 amino acids. CDR3 amino acids: CATSGLGRPGTNEKLFF. The CDR3 DNA follows: TGTGCCACCAGCGGCCTAGGGAGGCCGGGGACTAATGAAAAACTGTTTTTT. Full variable domain (outside the CDR3, taken from reference TRBV15 and TRBJ1-4): DAMVIQNPRYQVTQFGKPVTLSCSQTLNHNVMYWYQQKSSQAPKLLFHYYDKDFNNEADTPDNFQSRRPNTSFCFLDIRSPGLGDTAMYLCATSGLGRPGTNEKLFFGSGTQLSVL.

The chain combines TRBV4-3 with TRBJ1-3; D gene uncertain. The CDR3 contains 17 residues. V lost 0 bases and J 0 bases, leaving 12 bases between the germline ends. CDR1 and CDR2 from the germline V gene are LGHNA and YSLEER. The CDR3 DNA is TGCGCCAGCAGCCAAGATCCCCTAACTTCCTCTGGAAACACCATATATTTT. It yields the protein CASSQDPLTSSGNTIYF.

V usage is TRBV4-2 and J usage is TRBJ2-5, with a weak D call TRBD1 (5 bases). The CDR3 runs to 16 residues. From germline, CDR1 is LGHNA and CDR2 YNFKEQ. Trimming shortened V by 1 base and J by 0 bases, and 12 bases separated the two germline ends. In DNA, the CDR3 is TGTGCCAGCAGCCAAGGAGTCGTCAGGGACCAAGAGACCCAGTACTTC. It codes for CASSQGVVRDQETQYF.

This clonotype was counted a few times. The gene calls are TRBV12-3 or TRBV12-4 and TRBJ2-1; TRBD2 is a possible D gene (5 bases). Trimming took off 2 bases at V and 0 bases at J, with 20 bases between the two ends. This CDR3 is built from 19 residues. CDR3 amino acids: CASSLSGFAVSTSYNEQFF. CDR3 DNA sequence: TGTGCCAGCAGTTTATCGGGGTTCGCGGTGTCCACCTCCTACAATGAGCAGTTCTTC.

The chain recombines TRBV6-5 with TRBJ2-6, with 7 bases matching TRBD2. CDR3 length equals 19 residues. The V and J ends lost 0 bases and 5 bases, in that order; junction bases with no gene match: 13. The germline V gene has CDR1 MNHEY and CDR2 SVGAGI. The CDR3 loop reads CASSYSLWTRGHRANVLTF. The CDR3 coding sequence is TGTGCCAGCAGTTACTCCCTTTGGACTAGAGGCCACAGGGCCAACGTCCTGACTTTC.

This clonotype was seen ten or more times. V gene TRBV4-2 combines with J gene TRBJ1-2, with TRBD1 matching 9 bases. V lost 0 bases to trimming and J lost 7 bases; unmatched junction nucleotides: 9. Germline V CDR1 and CDR2: LGHNA, YNFKEQ. The CDR3 consists of 16 residues. This chain's CDR3 is CASSQDRNTGGRGYTF. CDR3 in DNA: TGTGCCAGCAGCCAAGATCGTAATACAGGGGGCCGTGGCTACACCTTC.

This clonotype was found many times. This rearrangement joins TRBV20-1 to TRBJ2-5; 11 bases agree with TRBD2. Germline V gene data show CDR1 as DFQATT and CDR2 as SNEGSKA (reference sequence). The CDR3 spans 14 residues. The J segment lost 1 base and the V segment lost 5 bases, leaving 3 bases of the junction unmatched. CDR3 coding DNA: TGCAGTGCTTCCGGGACTAGCGGCCAAGAGACCCAGTACTTC. Translating it yields CSASGTSGQETQYF.

The gene calls are TRBV12-3 or TRBV12-4 and TRBJ1-5; D uncertain. This CDR3 comprises 13 residues. V was pared by 5 bases and J by 3 bases, with 8 bases between. CDR3 region: CASSKGYNQPQHF. CDR3 nucleotide sequence: TGTGCCAGCAGTAAAGGCTACAATCAGCCCCAGCATTTT.

This clonotype has only a few counts. At one boundary the junction diverges from the germline segment, which might be a read error. The genes are TRBV9 and TRBJ2-1, with D perhaps matching TRBD1 or TRBD2 (5 bases each). The CDR3 consists of 19 residues. Looked up from germline, CDR1 is SGDLS and CDR2 is YYNGEE. CDR3 amino acids: CASSVEVRGETFPYYEQFF. DNA for the CDR3: TGTGCCAGCAGCGTAGAGGTCCGAGGGGAAACTTTCCCCTACTATGAGCAGTTCTTC.

V gene TRBV4-1 combines with J gene TRBJ1-5, with D tentatively TRBD1 (5 bases). This CDR3 has 16 residues. CDR1 is MGHRA, CDR2 YSYEKL, per germline. The germline V and J ends were trimmed by 0 bases and 2 bases, with 11 bases remaining between them. The CDR3 reads CASSQDGGFGNQPQHF. CDR3 DNA sequence: TGCGCCAGCAGCCAAGATGGGGGTTTCGGCAATCAGCCCCAGCATTTT.

The CDR3 region has the DNA TGCGCCAGCAGCCATCATCGGTCGGGGACAGGGGGATACGAGCAGTACTTC. Its translation: CASSHHRSGTGGYEQYF. The gene calls are TRBV4-1 and TRBJ2-7; TRBD1 matches at 11 bases. This CDR3 has 17 residues. Germline loops: CDR1 MGHRA, CDR2 YSYEKL. V was pared by 3 bases and J by 4 bases, with 11 bases of the junction left unmatched.

In this sample, this clonotype turned up a few times. The chain carries TRBV9 and TRBJ1-2; the D is unclear. This CDR3 region has 14 residues. Germline-derived CDR1 and CDR2 are SGDLS and YYNGEE. V was cut by 4 bases and J by 4 bases, with 14 bases left in between. DNA of the CDR3: TGTGCCAGCAGCCTTGATCCCCAGTTCTATGGCTACACCTTC. It yields the protein CASSLDPQFYGYTF.

This clonotype showed up just a few times. The chain has TRBV5-5 and TRBJ1-2; D remains unclear. CDR3 size: 11 residues. V lost 1 base to trimming and J lost 8 bases, with 6 bases between them. The germline gives CDR1 SGHKS, CDR2 YYEKEE (reference sequence). Here the CDR3 reads CASSLTVGYTF. CDR3 nucleotides: TGTGCCAGCAGCTTGACGGTGGGCTACACCTTC.

The chain joins TRBV12-3 or TRBV12-4 to TRBJ2-2, with TRBD1 identical over 7 bases. The ends lost 10 bases at V and 3 bases at J; junction bases unmatched: 5. The CDR3 loop spans 13 amino acids. CDR3 DNA sequence: TGTGCCACCCGGGACAGAGACACCGGGGAGCTGTTTTTT. Amino acids: CATRDRDTGELFF.

This clonotype was recorded a few times. This chain uses TRBV4-2 with TRBJ1-1; D might be TRBD1 (5 bases). The CDR3 runs 15 residues. The germline V gene encodes CDR1 LGHNA and CDR2 YNFKEQ. V lost 3 bases to trimming and J lost 5 bases, with 16 bases between them. The CDR3 is CASSQERDQRTEAFF. The CDR3 DNA reads as TGTGCCAGCAGCCAGGAGCGGGACCAAAGGACTGAAGCTTTCTTT.

V and J are TRBV2 and TRBJ1-1; D unresolved. The germline V and J ends were trimmed by 0 bases and 6 bases, with 5 bases remaining between them. Germline V CDR1 and CDR2: SNHLY, FYNNEI. The CDR3 contains 12 residues. The chain's CDR3 is CASSEAGAEAFF. The CDR3 DNA reads as TGTGCCAGCAGTGAAGCGGGAGCTGAAGCTTTCTTT.

The chain has TRBV6-4 and TRBJ2-1; the match to TRBD2 covers 9 bases. The better agreement between TRBJ2-7 and the DNA end casts doubt on the J call. This CDR3 contains 15 residues. Germline assignment: CDR1 MRHNA and CDR2 SNTAGT. CDR3 DNA sequence: TGTGCCAGCAGTGACGTAGCGGGGGCTTACAATGAGCAGTACTTC. Its translation: CASSDVAGAYNEQYF.

The chain combines TRBV12-3 or TRBV12-4 with TRBJ2-4; D may match TRBD1 or TRBD2 (5 bases each). CDR3 length: 14 residues. Trimming removed 6 bases from V and 6 bases from J, with 15 bases in between. DNA of the CDR3: TGTGCCAGCAGCCCGGCCGGGGCCGGAAACATTCAGTACTTC. Protein: CASSPAGAGNIQYF.

This clonotype has a handful of counts. The rearrangement uses TRBV13 and TRBJ2-1; 8 nucleotides align to TRBD2. J gave up 7 bases and V 5 bases, and 10 bases lay outside the gene matches. In germline, CDR1 is PRHDT, CDR2 FYEKMQ (reference sequence). This CDR3 spans 15 amino acids. The CDR3 DNA sequence: TGTGCCAGCAGCCGTGGACTAGCTCGAAGGAATGAGCAGTTCTTC. Amino acid sequence: CASSRGLARRNEQFF.

This clonotype was counted at least ten times. V and J are TRBV7-2 and TRBJ2-3; a weak D match, TRBD2 (6 bases). This CDR3 is built from 16 residues. Trimming stripped 0 bases from V and 2 bases from J, with 12 bases between. The germline gives CDR1 SGHTA, CDR2 FQGNSA. This CDR3 is CASSLAGGGTTDTQYF. The DNA for the CDR3 is TGTGCCAGCAGCTTAGCGGGTGGGGGGACCACAGATACGCAGTATTTT.

This clonotype was seen more than once but under ten times. The chain recombines TRBV20-1 with TRBJ1-1; D uncertain. V was shortened by 3 bases and J by 1 base, with 6 bases between the two germline ends. The CDR3 has 12 amino acids. Germline CDR1 DFQATT, CDR2 SNEGSKA (reference sequence). CDR3 coding DNA: TGCAGTGCTAGGGCAGAGAACACTGAAGCTTTCTTT. Protein product: CSARAENTEAFF.

This clonotype was counted between two and nine times. The rearrangement uses TRBV7-9 and TRBJ2-7, with 8 bases lining up with TRBD1. Losses at the gene ends were 4 bases for V and 0 bases for J; bases not matched to a gene: 5. Germline V gene sequence: CDR1 SEHNR, CDR2 FQNEAQ (reference sequence). The CDR3 consists of 15 residues. This chain's CDR3 is CASSSLGTGSYEQYF. The CDR3 DNA is TGTGCCAGCAGCTCTTTAGGGACAGGCTCCTACGAGCAGTACTTC.

In its sample, this clonotype was seen a few times. The V gene is TRBV20-1, the J gene TRBJ1-2; weak D call: TRBD1 (6 bases). V lost 3 bases to trimming and J lost 4 bases, with 15 bases between them. The CDR3 contains 14 residues. Looked up from germline, CDR1 is DFQATT and CDR2 is SNEGSKA (reference sequence). CDR3 in amino acids: CSARHRDAIYGYTF. The CDR3 bases are TGCAGTGCTAGGCACAGGGATGCCATCTATGGCTACACCTTC.

This clonotype was seen a handful of times. The V gene is TRBV19, the J gene TRBJ1-1, with TRBD1 identical over 7 bases. CDR1 is LNHDA, CDR2 SQIVND, per germline (reference sequence). Trimming cost V 4 bases and J 4 bases; bases outside gene matches: 9. The CDR3 spans 15 residues. The CDR3 loop reads CASSRMTGSSTEAFF. In DNA, the CDR3 is TGTGCCAGTAGTAGAATGACAGGGAGTAGCACTGAAGCTTTCTTT.